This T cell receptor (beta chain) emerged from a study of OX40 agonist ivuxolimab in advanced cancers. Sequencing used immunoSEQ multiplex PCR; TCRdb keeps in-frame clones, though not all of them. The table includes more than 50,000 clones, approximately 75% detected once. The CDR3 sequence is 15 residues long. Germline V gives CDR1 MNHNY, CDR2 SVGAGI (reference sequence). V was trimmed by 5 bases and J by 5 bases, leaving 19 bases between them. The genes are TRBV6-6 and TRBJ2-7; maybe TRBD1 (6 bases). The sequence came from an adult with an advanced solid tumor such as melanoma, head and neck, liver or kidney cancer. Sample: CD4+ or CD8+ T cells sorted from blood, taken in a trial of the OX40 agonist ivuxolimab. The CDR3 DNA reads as TGTGCCAGCAGTCCCTCCCAGGGGTTCATCGACGAGCAGTACTTC. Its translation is CASSPSQGFIDEQYF.